Each of the 13 T cell receptor beta chains below was sequenced from the same sample in a study of molecular identifiers for immune sequencing clone quantification. TCRdb itself ran the PCR reads through MiXCR, one entry per CDR3 protein. The sample holds some 650,000 distinct CDR3 sequences, nearly 20% seen once. Sample: naive CD8+ T cells from blood, with Jurkat cell RNA spiked in. Subset: FACS-sorted CD8+CD4-CCR7+CD45RA+ naive T cells. The receptors originated from a human donor in good health. Some libraries in this study had Jurkat cell RNA spiked in.

In its sample, this clonotype was seen many times. This chain joins TRBV4-1 and TRBJ1-5; D is possibly TRBD1 (6 bases). The CDR3 runs to 14 residues. Germline values: CDR1 MGHRA, CDR2 YSYEKL. Trimming took off 0 bases at V and 6 bases at J, with 9 bases between the two ends. In DNA form, the CDR3 reads TGCGCCAGCAGCCAAGACAGGGGAGGTCAGCCCCAGCATTTT. As protein: CASSQDRGGQPQHF.

This clonotype was recorded many times. This sequence joins TRBV10-3 and TRBJ2-5; 9 bases align to TRBD2. J gave up 4 bases and V 2 bases, and 11 bases lay outside the gene matches. CDR1 is ENHRY and CDR2 is SYGVKD in the germline V gene. CDR3 length: 17 amino acids. The CDR3 protein is CAISERSGGLSSETQYF. The CDR3 DNA reads TGTGCCATCAGTGAGCGCAGCGGGGGGCTCAGTTCAGAGACCCAGTACTTC.

This clonotype was detected many times. The chain joins TRBV5-6 to TRBJ2-7; TRBD2 matches 7 bases. CDR3 length equals 12 residues. J lost 6 bases, V lost 2 bases, and 2 bases had no gene match. Looked up from germline, CDR1 is SGHDT and CDR2 is YYEEEE. The CDR3 region is CASSFGGSEQYF. In DNA form, the CDR3 reads TGTGCCAGCAGCTTCGGGGGGTCCGAGCAGTACTTC. Looking up the rest from reference TRBV5-6 and TRBJ2-7 gives the full variable domain: DAGVTQSPTHLIKTRGQQVTLRCSPKSGHDTVSWYQQALGQGPQFIFQYYEEEERQRGNFPDRFSGHQFPNYSSELNVNALLLGDSALYLCASSFGGSEQYFGPGTRLTVT.

With respect to this clonotype: Lacking the conserved final phenylalanine or tryptophan, this CDR3 likely reflects a read error. The chain has TRBV7-2 and TRBJ2-1, with D tentatively TRBD2 (6 bases). V lost 5 bases and J 3 bases, leaving 17 bases between the germline ends. The CDR3 is 16 amino acids. The germline gives CDR1 SGHTA, CDR2 FQGNSA. The CDR3, as DNA: TGTGCCAGCAGCCCCGGCATGGCGGGAATCTACAATGAGCAGTTCTCC. This gives the protein CASSPGMAGIYNEQFS.

This clonotype was seen repeatedly, ten times or more. The V call is TRBV20-1, the J call TRBJ2-7, with D possibly being TRBD2 (5 bases). In germline, CDR1 is DFQATT, CDR2 SNEGSKA (reference sequence). V gave up 6 bases and J gave up 0 bases, with 12 bases separating them. The CDR3 extends over 13 amino acids. The CDR3 DNA reads as TGCAGTGCCCGCCCCGGACTCTCCTACGAGCAGTACTTC. Its translation is CSARPGLSYEQYF.

On this clonotype: Relative to the germline gene, one junction end is altered; a read error may explain this. This chain connects TRBV19 to TRBJ2-1, with 9 bases identical to TRBD2. The CDR3 runs to 17 residues. Germline CDR1 and CDR2: LNHDA and SQIVND (reference sequence). The CDR3 spells CAGSIDSPSGVYNEQFF. In DNA, the CDR3 is TGTGCCGGTAGTATAGATTCCCCTAGCGGGGTGTACAATGAGCAGTTCTTC.

The rearrangement joins TRBV27 to TRBJ2-2; D remains ambiguous. This CDR3 region has 13 residues. The germline V gene has CDR1 MNHEY and CDR2 SMNVEV (reference sequence). Trimming pared 8 bases from V and 6 bases from J, leaving 13 bases between. The CDR3 loop reads CASRLHHSGELFF. The CDR3 DNA sequence: TGTGCCAGCCGCCTTCACCATTCCGGGGAGCTGTTTTTT.

This clonotype was seen ten or more times. The chain is built from TRBV13 and TRBJ2-3; possibly TRBD1 or TRBD2 for D (5 bases each). Deletions cut 4 bases from V and 3 bases from J, with 14 bases between. Germline assignment: CDR1 PRHDT and CDR2 FYEKMQ (reference sequence). CDR3 length equals 15 residues. The CDR3 loop reads CASSSSSWGTDTQYF. In nucleotides, the CDR3 is TGTGCCAGCAGCTCTTCTTCGTGGGGGACAGATACGCAGTATTTT.

This clonotype was detected ten times or more. The CDR3 region has the DNA TGTGCCAGTAGTCAGGTGCTAGGTCAGCCCCAGCATTTT. Its protein product is CASSQVLGQPQHF. V and J are TRBV3-1 and TRBJ1-5; D is unclear. The V end was cut by 9 bases, the J end by 6 bases, with 15 bases between. This CDR3 has 13 residues. CDR1 LGHDT and CDR2 YNNKEL come from the germline V gene (reference sequence).

Ten or more counts support this clonotype. CDR3: CASRLTSSGANVLTF. The CDR3 nucleotides are TGCGCCAGCAGACTGACATCCTCTGGGGCCAACGTCCTGACTTTC. The gene calls are TRBV4-1 and TRBJ2-6; no definite D call. Per the germline V gene, CDR1 is MGHRA and CDR2 is YSYEKL. The CDR3 extends over 15 amino acids. Trimming took off 6 bases at V and 0 bases at J, with 9 bases between the two ends.

This clonotype was counted between two and nine times. This chain connects TRBV19 to TRBJ2-3; 11 bases are shared with TRBD2. Losses at the gene ends were 6 bases for V and 6 bases for J; bases not matched to a gene: 14. The length of the CDR3 is 17 residues. CDR1 and CDR2 (germline): LNHDA, SQIVND (reference sequence). The CDR3 DNA follows: TGTGCCAGTAGCCAAAATCCACTAGCGGGAGTGTGGGATACGCAGTATTTT. Translating gives CASSQNPLAGVWDTQYF.

This clonotype was counted at least ten times. The chain employs TRBV5-4 and TRBJ2-7; tentative D call: TRBD2 (6 bases). CDR1 and CDR2 (germline): SGHNT, YYREEE (reference sequence). V shed 3 bases and J shed 4 bases, with 17 bases lying between them. This CDR3 region has 15 residues. CDR3 DNA sequence: TGTGCCAGCAGCTATGGGGACTCTATTATTTACGAGCAGTACTTC. Translation gives CASSYGDSIIYEQYF.

This clonotype was seen a single time. This clone may be a read error of a much larger clone one base away. The chain joins TRBV6-1 to TRBJ2-7; D remains unclear. CDR1 and CDR2 (germline): MNHNS, SASEGT. CDR3 length: 12 residues. Trimming stripped 3 bases from V and 9 bases from J, with 12 bases between. CDR3 sequence: CASSDPPVGQYF. The CDR3 region has the DNA TGTGCCAGCAGTGATCCTCCCGTCGGGCAGTACTTC.